The rows below give T cell receptor beta chains drawn from one sample of a study of radiotherapy plus CTLA-4 blockade in lung cancer. Generated by immunoSEQ multiplex PCR, the TCRdb table keeps only in-frame clones and is missing some. The sample consists of about 73,000 clones, around 86% of them appearing once. This material consisted of peripheral blood, taken from a patient treated with radiotherapy plus ipilimumab. These receptors were obtained from a human donor with non-small cell lung cancer that progressed on radiotherapy plus ipilimumab. Both conserved end residues are part of each CDR3. The order of the fields is V gene, J gene, clone size, D gene, CDR3 DNA, CDR3 protein. A D gene is named only where the DNA matches it firmly. Clone sizes are given selectively: once, few, many, or a class where the clone is expanded.

v_call: TRBV5-1
j_call: TRBJ2-6
clone_size: NA
d_call: NA
cdr3_nt: TGCGCCAGCACCACCGGGACTGGGGCCAACGTCCTGACTTTC
cdr3_aa: CASTTGTGANVLTF

v_call: TRBV10-2
j_call: TRBJ2-7
clone_size: NA
d_call: NA
cdr3_nt: TGCGCCAGCAGTGGTACTAGCATCACCTACGAGCAGTACTTC
cdr3_aa: CASSGTSITYEQYF

v_call: TRBV5-6
j_call: TRBJ2-5
clone_size: once
d_call: NA
cdr3_nt: TGTGCCAGCACCTCACAAGTACAAGAGACCCAGTACTTC
cdr3_aa: CASTSQVQETQYF

v_call: TRBV28
j_call: TRBJ1-2
clone_size: NA
d_call: NA
cdr3_nt: TGTGCCAGCAGTTTTCGCCTCGGGTGGGATACCTTC
cdr3_aa: CASSFRLGWDTF

v_call: TRBV11-2
j_call: TRBJ2-4
clone_size: NA
d_call: TRBD1
cdr3_nt: TGTGCCAGCAGCTCGGGCCGGGGACAGGGGAAAAACATTCAGTACTTC
cdr3_aa: CASSSGRGQGKNIQYF

v_call: TRBV5-5
j_call: TRBJ1-2
clone_size: NA
d_call: NA
cdr3_nt: TGTGCCAGCAGCCGAGACACCGCGGTCTATGGCTACACCTTC
cdr3_aa: CASSRDTAVYGYTF

v_call: TRBV30
j_call: TRBJ2-5
clone_size: once
d_call: NA
cdr3_nt: TGTGCCTGGAGTATGGGAAATGGGGAGACCCAGTACTTC
cdr3_aa: CAWSMGNGETQYF

v_call: TRBV10-2
j_call: TRBJ2-1
clone_size: NA
d_call: TRBD2
cdr3_nt: TGCGCCAGCAGTGACCCTTTTGGACTAGCCCCTTACAATGAGCAGTTCTTC
cdr3_aa: CASSDPFGLAPYNEQFF

v_call: TRBV6-1
j_call: TRBJ2-1
clone_size: few
d_call: TRBD2
cdr3_nt: TGTGCCAGCAGTGAAGCGGGGACTATAACTAGCGGAAGATACAATGAGCAGTTCTTC
cdr3_aa: CASSEAGTITSGRYNEQFF

v_call: TRBV19
j_call: TRBJ1-5
clone_size: NA
d_call: NA
cdr3_nt: TGTGCCAGTAGTAGCCACCCTCGGGGGTCCTTTAGCAATCAGCCCCAGCATTTT
cdr3_aa: CASSSHPRGSFSNQPQHF

v_call: TRBV7-2
j_call: TRBJ1-5
clone_size: NA
d_call: TRBD1
cdr3_nt: TGTGCCAGCAACAACCCGGACAGGGGACGCAATCAGCCCCAGCATTTT
cdr3_aa: CASNNPDRGRNQPQHF

v_call: TRBV5-1
j_call: TRBJ1-1
clone_size: NA
d_call: NA
cdr3_nt: TGCGCCAGCAGCTTGGTATACGGGGCTGACACTGAAGCTTTCTTT
cdr3_aa: CASSLVYGADTEAFF

v_call: TRBV19
j_call: TRBJ1-1
clone_size: NA
d_call: NA
cdr3_nt: TGTGCCAGTAGTAGAGCAGTGAACACTGAAGCTTTCTTT
cdr3_aa: CASSRAVNTEAFF

v_call: TRBV7-8
j_call: TRBJ1-5
clone_size: NA
d_call: NA
cdr3_nt: TGTGCCAGCAGCCCCCGGACAGACCGGAGCAATCAGCCCCAGCATTTT
cdr3_aa: CASSPRTDRSNQPQHF

v_call: TRBV10-2
j_call: TRBJ2-5
clone_size: NA
d_call: TRBD2
cdr3_nt: TGCGCCAGCAGTGTAACAGCGGGGGGGAGGGAGACCCAGTACTTC
cdr3_aa: CASSVTAGGRETQYF

v_call: TRBV4-1
j_call: TRBJ1-1
clone_size: few
d_call: TRBD1
cdr3_nt: TGCGCCAGCAGCCCGGGACAGGGGACAGGCGTGAACACTGAAGCTTTCTTT
cdr3_aa: CASSPGQGTGVNTEAFF

v_call: TRBV6-5
j_call: TRBJ1-2
clone_size: NA
d_call: TRBD1
cdr3_nt: TGTGCCAGCAGCCGTGGACAGGGTAGCCTCTATGGCTACACCTTC
cdr3_aa: CASSRGQGSLYGYTF

v_call: TRBV7-9
j_call: TRBJ2-5
clone_size: NA
d_call: NA
cdr3_nt: TGTGCCAGCAGCTTAGGGGGGTGGACAGTTCAAGAGACCCAGTACTTC
cdr3_aa: CASSLGGWTVQETQYF

v_call: TRBV21-1
j_call: TRBJ2-7
clone_size: NA
d_call: NA
cdr3_nt: TGTGCCAGCAGCAAATCATCCAAGCAGCAAAGAGAGGGTTCCTACGAGCAGTACTTC
cdr3_aa: CASSKSSKQQREGSYEQYF

v_call: TRBV28
j_call: TRBJ1-2
clone_size: NA
d_call: NA
cdr3_nt: TGTGCCAGCAGTTTACAACATCCGTATGGCTACACCTTC
cdr3_aa: CASSLQHPYGYTF

v_call: TRBV19
j_call: TRBJ2-1
clone_size: NA
d_call: NA
cdr3_nt: TGTGCCAGTAGTCTAGGACAGAGCTCCTACAATGAGCAGTTCTTC
cdr3_aa: CASSLGQSSYNEQFF

v_call: TRBV6-5
j_call: TRBJ2-5
clone_size: NA
d_call: NA
cdr3_nt: TGTGCCAGCCGGACAAACCAAGAGACCCAGTACTTC
cdr3_aa: CASRTNQETQYF

v_call: TRBV5-1
j_call: TRBJ2-5
clone_size: NA
d_call: TRBD2
cdr3_nt: TGCGCCAGCAGCAAAGCCCAACTAGCGGCACAAGAGACCCAGTACTTC
cdr3_aa: CASSKAQLAAQETQYF

v_call: TRBV19
j_call: TRBJ2-1
clone_size: NA
d_call: NA
cdr3_nt: TGTGCCAGTAATGAAGCGGTTGGGTCCTACAATGAGCAGTTCTTC
cdr3_aa: CASNEAVGSYNEQFF

v_call: TRBV5-1
j_call: TRBJ2-1
clone_size: NA
d_call: NA
cdr3_nt: TGCGCCAGCAGCTTGAACCCAAGACTAGGGACGTTCTTC
cdr3_aa: CASSLNPRLGTFF

v_call: TRBV5-1
j_call: TRBJ2-1
clone_size: NA
d_call: NA
cdr3_nt: TGCGCCAGCAGCTTGTATCCTTACAATGAGCAGTTCTTC
cdr3_aa: CASSLYPYNEQFF

v_call: TRBV6-6
j_call: TRBJ1-1
clone_size: NA
d_call: TRBD1
cdr3_nt: TGTGCCAGCTGCAGGGGGGCGGGCGCAAACACTGAAGCTTTCTTT
cdr3_aa: CASCRGAGANTEAFF

v_call: TRBV5-4
j_call: TRBJ1-2
clone_size: NA
d_call: NA
cdr3_nt: TGTGCCAGCAGCTTGGTATCTGTTAACTATGGCTACACCTTC
cdr3_aa: CASSLVSVNYGYTF

v_call: TRBV6-5
j_call: TRBJ2-1
clone_size: NA
d_call: TRBD1
cdr3_nt: TGTGCCAGCAGCACCGGGACAGGGGCTCGCGAGCAGTTCTTC
cdr3_aa: CASSTGTGAREQFF

v_call: TRBV7-2
j_call: TRBJ2-1
clone_size: NA
d_call: TRBD2
cdr3_nt: TGTGCCAGCAGCCTTACTAGCGGGAGCAACAATGAGCAGTTCTTC
cdr3_aa: CASSLTSGSNNEQFF

v_call: TRBV4-2
j_call: TRBJ1-6
clone_size: NA
d_call: NA
cdr3_nt: TGTGCCAGCAGCCAAGATATAACGCCCCGCCAGGGAGTTTCACCCCTCCACTTT
cdr3_aa: CASSQDITPRQGVSPLHF

v_call: TRBV6-6
j_call: TRBJ1-3
clone_size: NA
d_call: NA
cdr3_nt: TGTGCCAGCAGCAAAGACGGTAGCTCTGGAAACACCATATATTTT
cdr3_aa: CASSKDGSSGNTIYF

v_call: TRBV5-1
j_call: TRBJ2-5
clone_size: few
d_call: NA
cdr3_nt: TGCGCCAGCAGCTTGATCTTTCTGGAGACCCAGTACTTC
cdr3_aa: CASSLIFLETQYF

v_call: TRBV2
j_call: TRBJ2-2
clone_size: NA
d_call: TRBD2
cdr3_nt: TGTGCCAGCAATTTACTAGCGGACACCGGGGAGCTGTTTTTT
cdr3_aa: CASNLLADTGELFF

v_call: TRBV4-1
j_call: TRBJ2-3
clone_size: NA
d_call: NA
cdr3_nt: TGCGCCAGCAGCCAAGTTGGATCAGATACGCAGTATTTT
cdr3_aa: CASSQVGSDTQYF